A selection of T cell receptor beta chains follows, all from one sample in a study of T cell responses to AZD1222 COVID-19 vaccine. TCRdb keeps only in-frame clones here, not all; method: immunoSEQ multiplex PCR. The data show some 150,000 clones, approximately 89% seen once. The source was peripheral blood, collected on day 0 of AZD1222 vaccination. Source of these receptors: an adult in good health. Both conserved end residues are part of each CDR3. A D gene is named only where the DNA matches it firmly. Not all rows give a size; the values are once, few, many and, for expanded clones, a class.

CDR3 | DNA | V | size | D | J
CSASGEVGTYF | TGCAGTGCTAGTGGCGAGGTGGGGACGTACTTC | TRBV20-1 | - | - | TRBJ2-7
CASSNGDRECSNSPLHF | TGTGCCAGCAGCAATGGGGACAGGGAATGCAGCAATTCACCCCTCCACTTT | TRBV21-1 | - | - | TRBJ1-6
CASSPFSGGNTGELFF | TGCGCCAGCAGCCCTTTTAGCGGGGGGAACACCGGGGAGCTGTTTTTT | TRBV4-3 | - | TRBD2 | TRBJ2-2
CASSPVGLGHAKLFF | TGTGCCAGCTCACCGGTCGGGCTTGGGCACGCAAAACTGTTTTTT | TRBV18 | - | - | TRBJ1-4
CASSDRGSRGYTF | TGTGCCAGCAGCGACAGGGGGTCCAGGGGCTACACCTTC | TRBV5-4 | once | TRBD1 | TRBJ1-2
CASSQASGLGNTIYF | TGCGCCAGCAGCCAAGCCAGTGGTCTTGGAAACACCATATATTTT | TRBV4-3 | - | - | TRBJ1-3
CASSISRNTGELFF | TGTGCCAGTAGTATCTCGAGGAACACCGGGGAGCTGTTTTTT | TRBV19 | - | - | TRBJ2-2
CASSRSSPGQGFNEQFF | TGTGCCAGCAGCCGGTCCAGTCCAGGACAGGGATTCAATGAGCAGTTCTTC | TRBV7-2 | once | TRBD1 | TRBJ2-1
CASSNGASGTSYNEQFF | TGTGCCAGCAGCAACGGGGCTAGCGGGACCTCCTACAATGAGCAGTTCTTC | TRBV6-2/TRBV6-3 | - | TRBD2 | TRBJ2-1
CASSPLAGEYNEQFF | TGCGCCAGCAGTCCCCTAGCGGGGGAATACAATGAGCAGTTCTTC | TRBV10-1 | - | TRBD2 | TRBJ2-1
CASGGRVGYGYGYTF | TGTGCCAGCGGTGGTAGGGTAGGGTATGGCTATGGCTACACCTTC | TRBV27 | - | - | TRBJ1-2
CASSSPGTGRGTQYF | TGTGCCAGCAGCTCCCCCGGGACAGGGAGGGGGACCCAGTACTTC | TRBV5-4 | - | TRBD1 | TRBJ2-5
CASSPTTGIQFF | TGTGCCAGCAGCCCAACCACAGGGATTCAGTTCTTC | TRBV7-3 | - | - | TRBJ2-1
CASGLGTGSNSPLHF | TGTGCCAGCGGCTTAGGGACAGGGAGTAATTCACCCCTCCACTTT | TRBV7-9 | - | TRBD1 | TRBJ1-6
CSVDRLYEQYF | TGCAGTGTAGACAGACTCTACGAGCAGTACTTC | TRBV20-1 | - | - | TRBJ2-7
CAAPGQGAPDTQYF | TGTGCCGCACCGGGACAGGGGGCCCCAGATACGCAGTATTTT | TRBV28 | - | TRBD1 | TRBJ2-3
CASSTLSSPLHF | TGTGCCAGCAGCACGCTGTCCTCACCCCTCCACTTT | TRBV12-3/TRBV12-4 | - | - | TRBJ1-6
CASRTSAVVNTEAFF | TGTGCCAGCAGAACTAGCGCCGTAGTGAACACTGAAGCTTTCTTT | TRBV6-4 | - | - | TRBJ1-1
CASSLAARVNGSPLHF | TGTGCCAGCAGCTTAGCTGCCAGGGTCAATGGTTCACCCCTCCACTTT | TRBV7-2 | - | - | TRBJ1-6
CASSLEGTRRANEQFF | TGTGCCAGCAGCTTAGAGGGGACTAGGCGGGCCAATGAGCAGTTCTTC | TRBV7-6 | - | TRBD2 | TRBJ2-1
CASSQGSGYTF | TGTGCCAGCAGTCAGGGTTCAGGTTACACCTTC | TRBV6-6 | - | - | TRBJ1-2
CAAGAGVGNTGELFF | TGTGCCGCAGGGGCAGGGGTCGGTAACACCGGGGAGCTGTTTTTT | TRBV24-1 | - | - | TRBJ2-2
CASSLLSGRNTEAFF | TGTGCCAGCAGCTTATTGAGCGGACGGAACACTGAAGCTTTCTTT | TRBV7-9 | - | - | TRBJ1-1
CAWSVQDYNSPLHF | TGTGCCTGGAGTGTACAGGACTATAATTCACCCCTCCACTTT | TRBV30 | - | - | TRBJ1-6
CASSSSGRIGPGRGQTQYF | TGTGCCAGCAGTTCTTCTGGACGTATCGGACCCGGCCGGGGGCAGACCCAGTACTTC | TRBV11-3 | - | - | TRBJ2-5